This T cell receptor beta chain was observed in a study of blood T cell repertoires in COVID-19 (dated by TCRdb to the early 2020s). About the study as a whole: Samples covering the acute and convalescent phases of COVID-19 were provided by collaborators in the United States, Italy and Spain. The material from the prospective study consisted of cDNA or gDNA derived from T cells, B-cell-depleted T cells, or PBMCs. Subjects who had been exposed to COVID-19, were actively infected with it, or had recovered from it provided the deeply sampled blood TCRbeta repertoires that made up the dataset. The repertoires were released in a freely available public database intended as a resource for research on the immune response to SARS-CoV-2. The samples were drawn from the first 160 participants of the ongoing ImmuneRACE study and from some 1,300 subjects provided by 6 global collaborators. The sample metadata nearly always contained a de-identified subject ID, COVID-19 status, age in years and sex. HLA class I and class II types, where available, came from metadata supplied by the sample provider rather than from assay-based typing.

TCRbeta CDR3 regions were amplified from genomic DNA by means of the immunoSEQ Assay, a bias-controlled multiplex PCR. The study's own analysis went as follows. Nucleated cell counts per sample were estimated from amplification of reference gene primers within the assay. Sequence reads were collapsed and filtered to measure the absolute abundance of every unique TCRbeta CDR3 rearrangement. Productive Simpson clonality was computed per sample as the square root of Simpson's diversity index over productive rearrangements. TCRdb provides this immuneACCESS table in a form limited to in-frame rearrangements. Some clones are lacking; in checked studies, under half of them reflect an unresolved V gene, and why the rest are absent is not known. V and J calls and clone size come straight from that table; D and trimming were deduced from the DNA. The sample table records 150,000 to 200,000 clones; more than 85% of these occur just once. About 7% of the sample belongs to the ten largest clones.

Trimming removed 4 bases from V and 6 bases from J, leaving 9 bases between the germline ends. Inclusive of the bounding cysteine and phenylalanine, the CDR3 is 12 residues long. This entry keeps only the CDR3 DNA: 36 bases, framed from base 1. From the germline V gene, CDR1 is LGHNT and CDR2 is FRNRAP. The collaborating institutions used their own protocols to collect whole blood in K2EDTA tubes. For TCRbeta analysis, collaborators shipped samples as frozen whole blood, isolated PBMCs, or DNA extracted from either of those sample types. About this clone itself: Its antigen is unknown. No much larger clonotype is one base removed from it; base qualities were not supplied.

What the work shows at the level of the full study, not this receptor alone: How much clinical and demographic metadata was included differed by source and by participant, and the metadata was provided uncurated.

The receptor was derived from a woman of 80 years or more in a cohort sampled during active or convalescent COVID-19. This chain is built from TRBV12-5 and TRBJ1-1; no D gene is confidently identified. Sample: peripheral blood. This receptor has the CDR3 CASGYSAAEAFF. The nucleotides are TGTGCTAGTGGTTATTCGGCGGCTGAAGCTTTCTTT.